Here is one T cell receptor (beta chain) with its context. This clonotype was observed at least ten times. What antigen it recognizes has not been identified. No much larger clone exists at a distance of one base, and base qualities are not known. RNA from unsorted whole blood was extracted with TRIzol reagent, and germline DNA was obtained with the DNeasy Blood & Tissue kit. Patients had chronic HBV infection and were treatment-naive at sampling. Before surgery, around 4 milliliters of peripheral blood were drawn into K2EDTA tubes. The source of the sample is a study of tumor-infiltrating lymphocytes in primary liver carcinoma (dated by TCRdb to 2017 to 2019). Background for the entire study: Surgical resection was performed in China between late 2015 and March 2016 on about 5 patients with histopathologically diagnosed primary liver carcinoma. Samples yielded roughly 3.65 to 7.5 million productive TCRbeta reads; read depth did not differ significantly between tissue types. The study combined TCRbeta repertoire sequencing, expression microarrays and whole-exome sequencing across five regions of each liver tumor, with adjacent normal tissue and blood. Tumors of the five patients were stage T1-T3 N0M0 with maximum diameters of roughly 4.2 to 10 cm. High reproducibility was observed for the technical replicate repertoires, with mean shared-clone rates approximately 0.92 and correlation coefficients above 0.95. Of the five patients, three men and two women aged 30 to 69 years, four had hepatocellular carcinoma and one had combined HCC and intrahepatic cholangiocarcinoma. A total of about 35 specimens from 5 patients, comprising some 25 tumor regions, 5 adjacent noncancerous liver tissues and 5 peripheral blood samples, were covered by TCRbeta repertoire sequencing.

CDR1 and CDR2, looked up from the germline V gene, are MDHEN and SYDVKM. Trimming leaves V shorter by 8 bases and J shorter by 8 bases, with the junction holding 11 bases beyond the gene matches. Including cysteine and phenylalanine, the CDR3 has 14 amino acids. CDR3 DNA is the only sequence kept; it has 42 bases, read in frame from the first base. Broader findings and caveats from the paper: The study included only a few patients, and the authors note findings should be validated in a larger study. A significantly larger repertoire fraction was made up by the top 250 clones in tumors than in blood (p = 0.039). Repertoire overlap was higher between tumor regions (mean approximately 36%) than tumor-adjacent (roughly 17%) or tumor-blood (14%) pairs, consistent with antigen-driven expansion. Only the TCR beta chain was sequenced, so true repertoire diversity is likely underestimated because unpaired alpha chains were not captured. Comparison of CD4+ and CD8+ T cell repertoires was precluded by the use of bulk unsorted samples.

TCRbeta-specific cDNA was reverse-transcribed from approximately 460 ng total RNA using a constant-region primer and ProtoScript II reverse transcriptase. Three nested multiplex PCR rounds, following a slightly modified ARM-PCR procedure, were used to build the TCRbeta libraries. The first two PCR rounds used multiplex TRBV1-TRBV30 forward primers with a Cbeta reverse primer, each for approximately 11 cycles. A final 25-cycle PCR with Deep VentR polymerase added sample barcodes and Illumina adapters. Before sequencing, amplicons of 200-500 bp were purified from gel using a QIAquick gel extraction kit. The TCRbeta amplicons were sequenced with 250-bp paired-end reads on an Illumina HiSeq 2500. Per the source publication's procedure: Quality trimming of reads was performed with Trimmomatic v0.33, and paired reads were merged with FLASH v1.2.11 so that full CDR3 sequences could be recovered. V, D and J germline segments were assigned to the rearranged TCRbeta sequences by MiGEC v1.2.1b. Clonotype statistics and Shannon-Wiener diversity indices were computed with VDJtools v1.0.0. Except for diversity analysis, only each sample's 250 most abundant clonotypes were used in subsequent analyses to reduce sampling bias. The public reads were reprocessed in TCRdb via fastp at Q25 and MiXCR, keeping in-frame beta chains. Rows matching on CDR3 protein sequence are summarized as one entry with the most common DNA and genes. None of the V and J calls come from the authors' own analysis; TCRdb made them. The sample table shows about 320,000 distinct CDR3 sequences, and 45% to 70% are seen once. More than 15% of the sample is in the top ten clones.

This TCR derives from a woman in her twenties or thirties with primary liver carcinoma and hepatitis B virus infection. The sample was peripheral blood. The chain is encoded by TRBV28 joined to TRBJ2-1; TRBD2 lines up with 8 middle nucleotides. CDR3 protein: CASRGGGSLHEQFF. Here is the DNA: TGTGCCAGCCGGGGGGGCGGGAGTCTCCATGAGCAGTTCTTC.